This TCR beta chain was sequenced for a study of Ad26.COV2.S vaccination and SARS-CoV-2 variants. The CDR3 is 15 amino acids. The V end lost 2 bases, the J end lost 5 bases, and 16 bases lay between the germline ends. CDR1 is SGHDT, CDR2 YYEEEE, per germline. TCRdb keeps only in-frame clones here, not all; method: immunoSEQ multiplex PCR. The table has 300,000 to 500,000 clones, 70% to 90% seen once. The treatment denotes: some 20 received Ad26.COV2.S at low or high dose, single or two shots; roughly 5 received placebo; per-sample allocation not given. Samples analyzed were those drawn on day 63 after the first vaccine or placebo injection.

The J gene is TRBJ2-5, the V gene TRBV5-6; D remains unclear. The origin of this receptor is a person aged 18-65 years who received the Ad26.COV2.S COVID-19 vaccine or a placebo. The sequences come from peripheral blood, collected in a trial of Ad26.COV2.S vaccine versus placebo. The CDR3 region has the DNA TGTGCCAGCAGCTTAGGTAGTAGCTTGGTGGAGACCCAGTACTTC. It translates to CASSLGSSLVETQYF.